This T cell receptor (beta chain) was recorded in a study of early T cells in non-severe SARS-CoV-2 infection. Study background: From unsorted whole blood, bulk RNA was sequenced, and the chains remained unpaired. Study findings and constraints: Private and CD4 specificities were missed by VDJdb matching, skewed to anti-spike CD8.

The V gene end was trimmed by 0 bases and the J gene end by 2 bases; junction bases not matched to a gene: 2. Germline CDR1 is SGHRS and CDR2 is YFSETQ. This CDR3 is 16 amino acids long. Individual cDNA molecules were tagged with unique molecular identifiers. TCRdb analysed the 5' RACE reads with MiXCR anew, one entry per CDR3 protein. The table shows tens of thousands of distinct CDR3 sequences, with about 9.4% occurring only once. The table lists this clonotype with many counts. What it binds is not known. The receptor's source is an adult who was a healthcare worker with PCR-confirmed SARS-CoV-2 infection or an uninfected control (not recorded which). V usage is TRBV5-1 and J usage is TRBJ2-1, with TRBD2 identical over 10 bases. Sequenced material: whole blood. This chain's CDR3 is CASSLVAGGAYNEQFF. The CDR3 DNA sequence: TGCGCCAGCAGCTTGGTAGCGGGGGGCGCCTACAATGAGCAGTTCTTC.